Here is one T cell receptor beta chain with its context. There are 12 residues in the CDR3. With V trimmed by 7 bases and J by 9 bases, 6 bases remained unmatched. Germline CDR1 MNHEY, CDR2 SVGAGI. The sample originates from a study of shared T cell receptors in the human thymus. Data came from immunoSEQ multiplex PCR; TCRdb stores just in-frame clones and leaves some out. This table holds 550,000 to 800,000 clones, around 85% found once. The same specimen was also included in a second study, on human thymus T cells.

This clonotype was sampled from a girl in the first two years of life with a congenital heart defect. The chain combines TRBV6-5 with TRBJ2-3; 8 bases match TRBD2. Input material: thymocytes. DNA of the CDR3: TGTGCCAGCACCTTCGGGGGGGAAACGCAGTATTTT. Translation: CASTFGGETQYF.